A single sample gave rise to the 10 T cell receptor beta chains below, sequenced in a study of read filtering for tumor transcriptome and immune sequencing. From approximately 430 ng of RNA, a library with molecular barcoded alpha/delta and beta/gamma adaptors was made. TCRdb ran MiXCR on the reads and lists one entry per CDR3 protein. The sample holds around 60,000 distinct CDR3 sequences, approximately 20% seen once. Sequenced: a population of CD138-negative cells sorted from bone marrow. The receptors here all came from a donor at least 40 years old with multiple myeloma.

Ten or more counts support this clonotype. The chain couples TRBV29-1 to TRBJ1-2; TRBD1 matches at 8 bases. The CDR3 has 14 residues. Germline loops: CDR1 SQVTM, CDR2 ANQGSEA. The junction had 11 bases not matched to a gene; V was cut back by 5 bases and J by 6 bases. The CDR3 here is CSVPTGGDGDGYTF. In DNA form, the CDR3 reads TGCAGCGTTCCTACAGGGGGGGACGGGGATGGCTACACCTTC.

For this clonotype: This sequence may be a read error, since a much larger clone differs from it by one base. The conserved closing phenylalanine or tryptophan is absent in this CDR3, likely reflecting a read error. DNA for the CDR3: TGTGCCAGCAGCGTAGCTGGACAGGGCCTATCCGAAGCTTTCCTT. Translating it yields CASSVAGQGLSEAFL. The V and J genes are TRBV9 and TRBJ1-1; 8 bases align to TRBD1. With V trimmed by 0 bases and J by 8 bases, 9 bases remained unmatched. CDR3 length: 15 amino acids. From germline, CDR1 is SGDLS and CDR2 YYNGEE.

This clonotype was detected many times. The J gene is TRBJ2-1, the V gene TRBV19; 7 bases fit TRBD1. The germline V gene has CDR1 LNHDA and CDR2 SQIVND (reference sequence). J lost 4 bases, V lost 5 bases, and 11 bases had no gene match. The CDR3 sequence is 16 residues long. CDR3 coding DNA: TGTGCCAGTAGTTCGCGAAGACAGGGTCGGTACAATGAGCAGTTCTTC. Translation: CASSSRRQGRYNEQFF.

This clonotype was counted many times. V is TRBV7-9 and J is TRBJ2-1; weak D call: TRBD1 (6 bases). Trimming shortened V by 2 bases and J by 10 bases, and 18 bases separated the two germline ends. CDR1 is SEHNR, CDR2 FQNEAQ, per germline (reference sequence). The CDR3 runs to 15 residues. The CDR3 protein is CASSLRVMGQSEQFF. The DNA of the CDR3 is TGTGCCAGCAGCTTAAGAGTAATGGGACAAAGCGAGCAGTTCTTC.

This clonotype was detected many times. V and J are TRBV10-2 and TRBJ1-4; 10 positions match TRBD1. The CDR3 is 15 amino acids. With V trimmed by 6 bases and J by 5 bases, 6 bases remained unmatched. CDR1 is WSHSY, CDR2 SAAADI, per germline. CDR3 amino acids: CASRPQGQGNEKLFF. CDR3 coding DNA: TGCGCCAGCAGACCACAGGGACAGGGGAATGAAAAACTGTTTTTT.

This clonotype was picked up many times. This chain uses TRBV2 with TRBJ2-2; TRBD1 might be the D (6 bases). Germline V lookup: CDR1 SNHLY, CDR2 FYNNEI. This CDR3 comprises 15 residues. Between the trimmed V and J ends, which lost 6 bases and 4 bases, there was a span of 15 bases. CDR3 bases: TGTGCCAGCAGGGGGGCAGCGATGAGCACCGGGGAGCTGTTTTTT. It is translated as CASRGAAMSTGELFF.

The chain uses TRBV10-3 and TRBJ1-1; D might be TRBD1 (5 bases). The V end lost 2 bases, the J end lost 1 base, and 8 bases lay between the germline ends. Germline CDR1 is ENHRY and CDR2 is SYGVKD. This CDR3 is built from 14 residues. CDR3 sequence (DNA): TGTGCCATCAGTGAGGAAGGGGCGAACACTGAAGCTTTCTTT. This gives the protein CAISEEGANTEAFF.

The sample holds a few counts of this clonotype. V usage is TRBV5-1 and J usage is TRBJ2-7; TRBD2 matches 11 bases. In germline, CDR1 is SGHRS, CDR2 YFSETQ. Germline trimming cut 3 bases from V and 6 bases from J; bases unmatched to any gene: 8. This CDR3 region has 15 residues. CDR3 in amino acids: CASSYTGTSGGEQYF. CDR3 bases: TGCGCCAGCAGCTATACCGGGACTAGCGGCGGCGAGCAGTACTTC.

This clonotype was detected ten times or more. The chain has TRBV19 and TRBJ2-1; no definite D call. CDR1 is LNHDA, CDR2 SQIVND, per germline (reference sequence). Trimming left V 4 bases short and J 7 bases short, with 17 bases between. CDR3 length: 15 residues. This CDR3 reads CASSSSADPWNEQFF. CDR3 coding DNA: TGTGCCAGTAGTAGTTCTGCGGACCCCTGGAATGAGCAGTTCTTC.

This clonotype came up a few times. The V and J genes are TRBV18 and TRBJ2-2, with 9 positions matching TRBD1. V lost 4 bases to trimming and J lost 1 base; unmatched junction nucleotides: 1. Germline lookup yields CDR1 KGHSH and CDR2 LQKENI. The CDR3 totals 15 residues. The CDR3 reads CASSRGQGNTGELFF. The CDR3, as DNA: TGTGCCAGCTCACGGGGACAGGGGAACACCGGGGAGCTGTTTTTT.